Below, one TCR beta chain is given with its context. The sample originates from a study of blood T cell repertoires in COVID-19. Cohort assignment relied on participant-reported clinical history. The CDR3 contains 16 residues. Germline assignment: CDR1 KGHSH and CDR2 LQKENI. The V segment lost 2 bases and the J segment 6 bases; nucleotides outside the gene matches: 11. Produced via immunoSEQ multiplex PCR; TCRdb's table is partial and in-frame only. The sample carries hundreds of thousands of clones, around 87% recorded once. The source material was PBMCs or T cells enriched from blood (not recorded which). V usage is TRBV18 and J usage is TRBJ2-3; 7 bases line up with TRBD2. The receptor was derived from a man aged 25-40 years who had recovered from COVID-19. CDR3 region: CASSPTPSGLGDTQYF. CDR3 in DNA: TGTGCCAGCTCACCAACCCCTAGCGGTCTGGGGGATACGCAGTATTTT.